The clone carrying this T cell receptor (beta chain) was recorded a few times. What it binds is not known. The sample belongs to a study of cytomegalovirus exposure and HLA in healthy donors. General study results and limits: An analysis was carried out at a later point. It showed that HLA-associated TCR beta chains were more clonally expanded than equally common non-associated chains.

Amplification used 60 Vbeta primers and 13 Jbeta primers. The method was immunoSEQ multiplex PCR; TCRdb's version includes in-frame clones alone and lacks a portion of them. Of approximately 73,000 clones in the sample, around 79% were seen once. The germline CDR1 and CDR2 sequences are SNHLY and FYNNEI. Losses at the gene ends were 6 bases for V and 0 bases for J; bases not matched to a gene: 4. The CDR3 loop spans 15 amino acids. The sequenced sample was PBMCs. The rearrangement uses TRBV2 and TRBJ1-3, with 8 bases lining up with TRBD1. The TCR originated in a woman aged 40 to 49 in good health and CMV-seropositive. The CDR3 sequence is CASRDRGDSGNTIYF. Written as DNA, the CDR3 is TGTGCCAGCAGAGACAGGGGCGACTCTGGAAACACCATATATTTT.